A single sample gave rise to the 30 T cell receptor beta chains below, sequenced in a study of blood T cells in healthy people across ages. Primed by a sample-barcoded 5' primer and a J-beta primer mix, a second PCR proceeded for about 6 to 11 cycles. TCRdb independently ran MiXCR on the 5' RACE reads; one entry per CDR3 protein. The sample holds approximately 800,000 distinct CDR3 sequences, roughly 46% seen once. Source material: blood. The receptors were gathered from an elderly man in good health.

The chain has TRBV2 and TRBJ2-1; 8 bases match TRBD2. The CDR3 is made up of 15 amino acids. CDR1 and CDR2 (germline): SNHLY, FYNNEI. With 4 bases clipped from V and 8 bases from J, the junction kept 10 bases outside the gene matches. CDR3: CASSGTSRKKDEQFF. CDR3 DNA sequence: TGTGCCAGCAGTGGGACTAGCAGGAAAAAGGATGAGCAGTTCTTC. Supplemented by reference TRBV2 and TRBJ2-1, the full variable domain reads EPEVTQTPSHQVTQMGQEVILRCVPISNHLYFYWYRQILGQKVEFLVSFYNNEISEKSEIFDDQFSVERPDGSNFTLKIRSTKLEDSAMYFCASSGTSRKKDEQFFGPGTRLTVL.

The chain is built from TRBV7-2 and TRBJ1-2; 11 bases match TRBD1. The CDR3 runs 15 residues. With V trimmed by 3 bases and J by 7 bases, 7 bases remained unmatched. Germline V gene lookup returns CDR1 SGHTA and CDR2 FQGNSA. In DNA, the CDR3 is TGTGCCAGCAGCTTGCCCGGGACAGGGGGAGGTGGCTACACCTTC. It translates to CASSLPGTGGGGYTF.

This clonotype was seen a handful of times. V and J are TRBV18 and TRBJ1-2; a weak D match, TRBD1 (6 bases). V was shortened by 0 bases and J by 8 bases, with 16 bases between the two germline ends. The CDR3 runs to 15 residues. Germline lookup yields CDR1 KGHSH and CDR2 LQKENI. The CDR3 loop reads CASSPPSGVQGGYTF. The CDR3 bases are TGTGCCAGCTCACCACCGTCAGGGGTGCAGGGAGGCTACACCTTC.

The chain has TRBV6-6 and TRBJ1-5, with 7 nucleotides matching TRBD1. Germline trimming cut 7 bases from V and 4 bases from J; bases unmatched to any gene: 7. The CDR3 is 14 residues long. The germline V gene has CDR1 MNHNY and CDR2 SVGAGI (reference sequence). The CDR3 DNA is TGTGCCAGCACGGGGACAGACCCTAATCAGCCCCAGCATTTT. Amino acids: CASTGTDPNQPQHF.

This clonotype was detected once. The chain has TRBV7-2 and TRBJ2-3; TRBD2 matches at 8 bases. The V gene's germline CDR1 is SGHTA and CDR2 FQGNSA. The junction had 5 bases not matched to a gene; V was cut back by 6 bases and J by 0 bases. CDR3 length: 15 amino acids. The CDR3 nucleotides are TGTGCCAGCAGGTTTAGCGGGGCTAGCACAGATACGCAGTATTTT. Its protein product is CASRFSGASTDTQYF.

V gene TRBV4-1 combines with J gene TRBJ2-7, with TRBD2 identical over 11 bases. The J call may be incorrect, as the DNA end agrees better with TRBJ2-5. Per germline, CDR1 MGHRA and CDR2 YSYEKL. The CDR3 covers 16 residues. The CDR3 spells CASSQVLTSGSETQYF. DNA for the CDR3: TGCGCCAGCAGCCAAGTACTCACTAGCGGGAGCGAGACCCAGTACTTC.

The chain has TRBV28 and TRBJ2-7, with D maybe TRBD2 (6 bases). Deletions cut 8 bases from V and 0 bases from J, with 11 bases between. The CDR3 totals 13 residues. The germline CDR1 and CDR2 sequences are MDHEN and SYDVKM. The CDR3 bases are TGTGCCAGCGGGGGGATTAACTCCTACGAGCAGTACTTC. The encoded protein is CASGGINSYEQYF.

In this sample, this clonotype turned up many times. The gene calls are TRBV18 and TRBJ2-3; D not certain. Trimming removed 5 bases at V and 4 bases at J, with 10 bases between. The CDR3 totals 13 residues. Germline CDR1 KGHSH, CDR2 LQKENI. The CDR3 is CASSEWSADTQYF. CDR3 nucleotides: TGTGCCAGCTCAGAATGGAGTGCAGATACGCAGTATTTT.

V usage is TRBV7-3 and J usage is TRBJ2-6; possibly TRBD2 for D (7 bases). The V end was cut by 5 bases, the J end by 0 bases, with 11 bases between. Germline CDR1 is SGHTA and CDR2 is FQGTGA. This CDR3 comprises 16 residues. The chain's CDR3 is CASSRGASSGANVLTF. In DNA, the CDR3 is TGTGCCAGCAGCCGGGGGGCCTCCTCTGGGGCCAACGTCCTGACTTTC.

This clonotype was detected a few times. This chain connects TRBV20-1 to TRBJ2-1; 8 bases map to TRBD2. The junction had 7 bases not matched to a gene; V was cut back by 5 bases and J by 4 bases. This CDR3 contains 14 residues. Per germline, CDR1 DFQATT and CDR2 SNEGSKA (reference sequence). The CDR3 sequence is CSARTSLGYNEQFF. The CDR3 DNA sequence: TGCAGTGCTCGGACTAGCTTAGGGTACAATGAGCAGTTCTTC.

The CDR3 region is CASSCREGTDTQYF. As DNA, the CDR3 is TGTGCCAGCAGTTGCAGGGAGGGCACAGATACGCAGTATTTT. V gene TRBV12-3 or TRBV12-4 combines with J gene TRBJ2-3, with D perhaps TRBD2 (6 bases). The V gene lost 4 bases and the J gene lost 1 base, with 9 bases spanning the gap. The CDR3 spans 14 residues.

This clonotype was detected only once. The chain is built from TRBV7-2 and TRBJ2-5; 10 bases line up with TRBD1. Germline loops: CDR1 SGHTA, CDR2 FQGNSA. With V trimmed by 6 bases and J by 4 bases, 14 bases remained unmatched. The CDR3 is 17 amino acids. The CDR3 protein is CASSPQGRTGGRETQYF. CDR3 DNA: TGTGCCAGCAGTCCGCAAGGGAGGACAGGGGGGAGAGAGACCCAGTACTTC.

The J gene is TRBJ1-4, the V gene TRBV12-3 or TRBV12-4; D is undetermined. This CDR3 has 15 amino acids. The ends were cut back, 5 bases at V and 8 bases at J, with 18 bases in the middle. CDR3 loop: CASSTFSVTGEKLFF. The CDR3 DNA sequence: TGTGCCAGCAGTACGTTCAGTGTAACGGGGGAAAAACTGTTTTTT.

V is TRBV5-1 and J is TRBJ2-7; D unclear. Germline V gene data show CDR1 as SGHRS and CDR2 as YFSETQ. This CDR3 spans 14 amino acids. V was cut by 2 bases and J by 2 bases, with 11 bases left in between. CDR3 loop: CASSLLQVPYEQYF. CDR3 DNA: TGCGCCAGCAGCTTACTCCAAGTTCCCTACGAGCAGTACTTC.

This clonotype was recorded once. V usage is TRBV20-1 and J usage is TRBJ2-5, with no clear D. The CDR3 has 13 amino acids. Trimming removed 6 bases at V and 11 bases at J, with 22 bases between. The germline V gene has CDR1 DFQATT and CDR2 SNEGSKA (reference sequence). Here the CDR3 DNA reads TGCAGTGCCGAGGTTCGCCACTACAATGAGCAGTACTTC. This codes for CSAEVRHYNEQYF.

The chain is built from TRBV3-1 and TRBJ2-4, with D maybe TRBD2 (6 bases). Trimming removed 3 bases at V and 13 bases at J, with 16 bases between. The V gene's germline CDR1 is LGHDT and CDR2 YNNKEL (reference sequence). This CDR3 is built from 13 residues. The CDR3 region is CASSQGTLLLQYF. In DNA form, the CDR3 reads TGTGCCAGCAGCCAGGGGACTCTCCTACTCCAGTACTTC. The variable domain in full, with the rest retrieved from reference TRBV3-1 and TRBJ2-4, is DTAVSQTPKYLVTQMGNDKSIKCEQNLGHDTMYWYKQDSKKFLKIMFSYNNKELIINETVPNRFSPKSPDKAHLNLHINSLELGDSAVYFCASSQGTLLLQYFGAGTRLSVL.

Note on this clonotype: The junction departs from germline at one end; a sequencing error may be responsible. This chain connects TRBV7-9 to TRBJ1-5; 7 bases match TRBD1. Germline CDR1 is SEHNR and CDR2 is FQNEAQ (reference sequence). This CDR3 contains 12 residues. CDR3 amino acids: CVSSLDEQGQHF. In nucleotides, the CDR3 is TGTGTCAGCAGCTTAGATGAACAGGGGCAGCATTTT.

V and J are TRBV3-1 and TRBJ2-7; D not resolved. The CDR3 totals 12 residues. Per germline, CDR1 LGHDT and CDR2 YNNKEL (reference sequence). V shed 7 bases and J shed 1 base, with 8 bases lying between them. CDR3 amino acids: CASNQRSYEQYF. In nucleotides, the CDR3 is TGTGCCAGCAACCAGAGATCCTACGAGCAGTACTTC.

This clonotype was seen many times. V and J are TRBV9 and TRBJ2-1, with D hard to call. The CDR3 is 12 amino acids. Germline values: CDR1 SGDLS, CDR2 YYNGEE. V was shortened by 0 bases and J by 10 bases, with 8 bases between the two germline ends. The CDR3 sequence is CASSVEAGEQFF. CDR3 nucleotides: TGTGCCAGCAGCGTAGAGGCAGGAGAGCAGTTCTTC.

This clonotype occurred a few times. The rearrangement uses TRBV3-1 and TRBJ2-5; 11 bases align to TRBD2. V shed 4 bases and J 6 bases; nucleotides not matched to a gene: 10. From germline, CDR1 is LGHDT and CDR2 YNNKEL (reference sequence). There are 16 residues in the CDR3. As DNA, the CDR3 is TGTGCCAGCAGCCCCCTACTAGCGGGAGTACCCCAGACCCAGTACTTC. Residues: CASSPLLAGVPQTQYF.

This clonotype occurred a few times. The chain combines TRBV12-3 or TRBV12-4 with TRBJ2-7, with D uncertain. The germline V and J ends were trimmed by 2 bases and 0 bases, with 8 bases remaining between them. The CDR3 sequence is 14 residues long. CDR3 coding DNA: TGTGCCAGCAGTTTAAGCCTTAACTCCTACGAGCAGTACTTC. Protein: CASSLSLNSYEQYF.

This chain joins TRBV6-2 or TRBV6-3 and TRBJ1-1; D possibly corresponds to TRBD1 (5 bases). This CDR3 has 16 residues. V was trimmed by 5 bases and J by 1 base, leaving 17 bases between them. Germline CDR1 is MNHEY and CDR2 is SVGEGT. CDR3 amino acids: CASSHQPGGWNTEAFF. CDR3 nucleotide sequence: TGTGCCAGCAGTCACCAGCCCGGGGGTTGGAACACTGAAGCTTTCTTT.

This clonotype has just a few counts. CDR3 in amino acids: CASSQVGRAYNEQFF. Written as DNA, the CDR3 is TGCGCCAGCAGCCAAGTGGGCAGGGCCTACAATGAGCAGTTCTTC. The V gene is TRBV4-1, the J gene TRBJ2-1; weak D call: TRBD1 (5 bases). CDR1 is MGHRA, CDR2 YSYEKL, per germline. The CDR3 consists of 15 residues. Trimming took 1 base from V and 2 from J, leaving 9 bases between them.

This clonotype was recorded a few times. The chain has TRBV27 and TRBJ1-5; D not resolved. The CDR3 runs 13 residues. Trimming removed 4 bases at V and 6 bases at J, with 10 bases between. Germline assignment: CDR1 MNHEY and CDR2 SMNVEV (reference sequence). The CDR3 nucleotides read TGTGCCAGCAGTTCCCGGGTCAGTCAGCCCCAGCATTTT. Its translation is CASSSRVSQPQHF.

Comment on this clonotype: This sequence may be a read error, since a much larger clone differs from it by one base. The V gene is TRBV12-3 or TRBV12-4, the J gene TRBJ2-7; D is ambiguous. V was cut by 6 bases and J by 6 bases, with 18 bases left in between. This CDR3 spans 14 amino acids. The DNA of the CDR3 is TGTGCCAGCAGCTCACCAGCATTGGCCGTCGAGCAGTACTTC. Amino acids: CASSSPALAVEQYF.

The chain carries TRBV9 and TRBJ2-2, with TRBD1 identical over 10 bases. Trimming took 3 bases from V and 3 from J; bases not matched to a gene: 5. Germline CDR1 reads SGDLS; CDR2 reads YYNGEE. The CDR3 covers 16 residues. In DNA, the CDR3 is TGTGCCAGCAGCGCGACAGGGGGCGCCGACACCGGGGAGCTGTTTTTT. Encoded protein: CASSATGGADTGELFF. The full variable domain, with the rest looked up from reference TRBV9 and TRBJ2-2, is DSGVTQTPKHLITATGQRVTLRCSPRSGDLSVYWYQQSLDQGLQFLIQYYNGEERAKGNILERFSAQQFPDLHSELNLSSLELGDSALYFCASSATGGADTGELFFGEGSRLTVL.

The chain carries TRBV23-1 and TRBJ2-4; D ambiguous. TRBV23-1 is known as an ORF, though its function is uncertain. With 2 bases removed from V and 2 bases from J, the gap between germline ends came to 10 bases. The CDR3 runs 15 residues. The CDR3 loop reads CASSQSHWSKNIQYF. CDR3 nucleotide sequence: TGCGCCAGCAGTCAAAGTCATTGGTCCAAAAACATTCAGTACTTC.

Many counts were recorded for this clonotype. This rearrangement joins TRBV7-2 to TRBJ2-1; possibly TRBD2 for D (5 bases). V was shortened by 1 base and J by 8 bases, with 9 bases between the two germline ends. CDR3 length: 13 amino acids. CDR1 and CDR2 (germline): SGHTA, FQGNSA. CDR3 nucleotide sequence: TGTGCCAGCAGCTTAGAACCGAGGGATGAGCAGTTCTTC. Translating gives CASSLEPRDEQFF.

About this clonotype: Given a much more abundant clone one base away, this may be a read error. The V call is TRBV9, the J call TRBJ2-1; perhaps TRBD1 as D (5 bases). Germline V lookup: CDR1 SGDLS, CDR2 YYNGEE. The CDR3 sequence is 15 residues long. The CDR3 here is CASSVGQSSHNEQFF. CDR3 coding DNA: TGTGCCAGCAGCGTAGGACAGAGCTCCCACAATGAGCAGTTCTTC.

The chain recombines TRBV29-1 with TRBJ1-1; the match to TRBD1 covers 9 bases. V lost 6 bases to trimming and J lost 11 bases; unmatched junction nucleotides: 10. The CDR3 runs to 12 residues. Per the germline V gene, CDR1 is SQVTM and CDR2 is ANQGSEA. The CDR3 protein is CSVSLQGAAAFF. CDR3 nucleotide sequence: TGCAGCGTGTCACTACAGGGGGCGGCGGCTTTCTTT.